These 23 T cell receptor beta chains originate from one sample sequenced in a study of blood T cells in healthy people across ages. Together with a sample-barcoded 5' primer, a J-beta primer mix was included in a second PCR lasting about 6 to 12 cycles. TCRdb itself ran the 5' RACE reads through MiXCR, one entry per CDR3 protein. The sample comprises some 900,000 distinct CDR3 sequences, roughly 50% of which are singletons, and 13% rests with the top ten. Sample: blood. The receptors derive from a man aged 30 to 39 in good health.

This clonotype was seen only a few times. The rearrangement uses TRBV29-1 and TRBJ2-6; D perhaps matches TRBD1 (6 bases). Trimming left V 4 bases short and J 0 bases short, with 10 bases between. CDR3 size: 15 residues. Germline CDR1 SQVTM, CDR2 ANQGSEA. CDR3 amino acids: CSVAGQSSGANVLTF. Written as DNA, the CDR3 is TGCAGCGTTGCGGGACAAAGCTCTGGGGCCAACGTCCTGACTTTC.

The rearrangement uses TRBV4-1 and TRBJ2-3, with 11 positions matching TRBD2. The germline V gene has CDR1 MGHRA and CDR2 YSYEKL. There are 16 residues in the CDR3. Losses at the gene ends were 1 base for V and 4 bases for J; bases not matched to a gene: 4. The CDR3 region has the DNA TGCGCCAGCAGCCAAGGTAGCGGGGGGGTCGCAGATACGCAGTATTTT. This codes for CASSQGSGGVADTQYF.

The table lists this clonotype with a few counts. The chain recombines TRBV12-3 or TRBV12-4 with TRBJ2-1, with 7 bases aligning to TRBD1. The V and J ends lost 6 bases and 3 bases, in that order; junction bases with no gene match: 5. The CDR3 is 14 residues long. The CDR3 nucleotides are TGTGCCAGCAGGACAGGGTTTGTCTACAATGAGCAGTTCTTC. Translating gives CASRTGFVYNEQFF.

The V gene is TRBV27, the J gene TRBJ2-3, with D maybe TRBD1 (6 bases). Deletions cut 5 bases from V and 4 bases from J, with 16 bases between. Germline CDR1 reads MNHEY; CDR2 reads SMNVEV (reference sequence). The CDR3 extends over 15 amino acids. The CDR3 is CASSPTSGAADTQYF. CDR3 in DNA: TGTGCCAGCAGTCCGACTTCAGGGGCGGCAGATACGCAGTATTTT.

This CDR3 reads CASSQDLGGVGYTF. The CDR3 DNA reads as TGTGCCAGCAGCCAAGATCTGGGGGGAGTGGGCTACACCTTC. This chain connects TRBV3-1 to TRBJ1-2; D perhaps matches TRBD1 (5 bases). CDR3 length: 14 residues. Germline assignment: CDR1 LGHDT and CDR2 YNNKEL (reference sequence). V was shortened by 0 bases and J by 8 bases, with 13 bases between the two germline ends.

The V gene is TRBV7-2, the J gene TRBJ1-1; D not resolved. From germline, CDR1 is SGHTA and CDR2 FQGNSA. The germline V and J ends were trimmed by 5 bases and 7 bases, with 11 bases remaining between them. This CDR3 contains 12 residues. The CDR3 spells CASSTPWGEAFF. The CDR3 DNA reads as TGTGCCAGCAGCACCCCCTGGGGTGAAGCTTTCTTT.

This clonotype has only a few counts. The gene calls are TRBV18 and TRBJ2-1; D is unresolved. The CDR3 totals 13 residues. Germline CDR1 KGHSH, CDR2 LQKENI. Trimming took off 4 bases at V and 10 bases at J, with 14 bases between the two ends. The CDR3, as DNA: TGTGCCAGCTCACAAGAGGATGGAGCCGAGCAGTTCTTC. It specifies CASSQEDGAEQFF.

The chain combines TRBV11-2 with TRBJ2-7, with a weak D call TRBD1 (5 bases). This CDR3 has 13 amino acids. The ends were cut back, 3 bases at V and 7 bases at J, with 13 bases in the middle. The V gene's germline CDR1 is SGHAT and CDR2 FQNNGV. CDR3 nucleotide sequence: TGTGCCAGCAGCTTGGACATTAACAATGAGCAGTACTTC. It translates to CASSLDINNEQYF.

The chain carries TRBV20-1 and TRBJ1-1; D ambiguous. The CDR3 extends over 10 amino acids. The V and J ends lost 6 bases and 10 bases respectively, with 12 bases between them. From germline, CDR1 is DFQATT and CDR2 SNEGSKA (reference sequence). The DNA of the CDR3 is TGCAGTGCCACGGAACGACCAGCTTTCTTT. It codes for CSATERPAFF.

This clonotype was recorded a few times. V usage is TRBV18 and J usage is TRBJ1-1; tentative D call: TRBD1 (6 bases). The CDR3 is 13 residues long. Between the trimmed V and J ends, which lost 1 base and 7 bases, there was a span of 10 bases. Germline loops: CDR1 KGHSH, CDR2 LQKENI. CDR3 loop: CASSPLQGREAFF. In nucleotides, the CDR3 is TGTGCCAGCTCACCACTCCAGGGGCGTGAAGCTTTCTTT.

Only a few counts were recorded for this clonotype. CDR3 protein: CASSEWASGVKNIQYF. CDR3 sequence (DNA): TGTGCCAGCAGTGAATGGGCTAGCGGGGTGAAAAACATTCAGTACTTC. The chain employs TRBV2 and TRBJ2-4; TRBD2 matches 9 bases. Germline CDR1 SNHLY, CDR2 FYNNEI. V was pared by 2 bases and J by 4 bases, with 6 bases of the junction left unmatched. The CDR3 loop spans 16 amino acids.

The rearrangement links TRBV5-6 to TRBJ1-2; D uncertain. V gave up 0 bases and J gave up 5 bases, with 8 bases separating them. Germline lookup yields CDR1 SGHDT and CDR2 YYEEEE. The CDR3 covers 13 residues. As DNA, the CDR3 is TGTGCCAGCAGCTTGGATGAGTATTATGGCTACACCTTC. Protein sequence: CASSLDEYYGYTF.

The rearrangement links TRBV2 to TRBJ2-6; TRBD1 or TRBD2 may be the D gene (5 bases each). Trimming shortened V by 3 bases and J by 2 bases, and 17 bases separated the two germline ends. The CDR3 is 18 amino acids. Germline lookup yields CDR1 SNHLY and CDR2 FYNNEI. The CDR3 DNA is TGTGCCAGCAGTGAGGGACCCAACCATATTACTGGGGCCAACGTCCTGACTTTC. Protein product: CASSEGPNHITGANVLTF.

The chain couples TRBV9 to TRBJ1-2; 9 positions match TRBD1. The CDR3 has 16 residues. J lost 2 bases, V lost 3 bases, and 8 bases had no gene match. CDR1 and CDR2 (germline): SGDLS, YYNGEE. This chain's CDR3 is CASSGSQGAENYGYTF. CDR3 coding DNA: TGTGCCAGCAGCGGCTCACAGGGGGCCGAGAACTATGGCTACACCTTC.

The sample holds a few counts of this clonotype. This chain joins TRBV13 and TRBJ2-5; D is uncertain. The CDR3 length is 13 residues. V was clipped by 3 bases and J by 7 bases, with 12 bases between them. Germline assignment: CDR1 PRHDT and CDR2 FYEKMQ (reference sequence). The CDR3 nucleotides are TGTGCCAGCAGCTTGGTTGCGACCGGGACCCAGTACTTC. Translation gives CASSLVATGTQYF.

This CDR3 is CASSYLTGTIYYEQYF. The DNA of the CDR3 is TGTGCCAGCAGTTACCTTACCGGGACAATATACTACGAGCAGTACTTC. The V gene is TRBV6-5, the J gene TRBJ2-4; D is possibly TRBD1 (6 bases). The J call is in doubt because the DNA end fits TRBJ2-7 better. Germline-derived CDR1 and CDR2 are MNHEY and SVGAGI. CDR3 length: 16 amino acids.

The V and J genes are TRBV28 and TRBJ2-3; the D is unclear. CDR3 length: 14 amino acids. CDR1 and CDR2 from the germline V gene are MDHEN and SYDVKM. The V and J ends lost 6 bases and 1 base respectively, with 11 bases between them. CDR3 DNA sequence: TGTGCCAGCAGGACGGAGATACGCACAGATACGCAGTATTTT. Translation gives CASRTEIRTDTQYF.

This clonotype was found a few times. The CDR3 here is CASSSGTGNNSPLHF. The DNA for the CDR3 is TGTGCCAGCAGTTCCGGGACAGGGAATAATTCACCCCTCCACTTT. The rearrangement joins TRBV12-3 or TRBV12-4 to TRBJ1-6; 9 bases match TRBD1. The CDR3 consists of 15 residues. The J segment lost 5 bases and the V segment lost 4 bases, leaving 3 bases of the junction unmatched.

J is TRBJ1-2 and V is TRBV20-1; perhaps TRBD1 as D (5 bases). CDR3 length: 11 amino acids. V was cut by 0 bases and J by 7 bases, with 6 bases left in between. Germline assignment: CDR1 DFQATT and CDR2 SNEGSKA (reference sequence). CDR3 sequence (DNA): TGCAGTGCTAGAGAACAGGCTGGCTACACCTTC. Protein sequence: CSAREQAGYTF.

The CDR3 here is CASSWGRQGNEQYF. The CDR3 region has the DNA TGTGCCAGCAGCTGGGGACGACAGGGGAACGAGCAGTACTTC. The J gene is TRBJ2-7, the V gene TRBV27; 8 bases match TRBD1. V dropped 6 bases and J dropped 5; count of bases not matched to a gene: 9. Germline-derived CDR1 and CDR2 are MNHEY and SMNVEV (reference sequence). This CDR3 comprises 14 residues.

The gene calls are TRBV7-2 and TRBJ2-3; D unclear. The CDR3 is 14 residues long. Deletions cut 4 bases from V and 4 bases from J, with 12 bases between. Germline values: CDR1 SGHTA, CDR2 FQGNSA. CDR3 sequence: CASSSSYRADTQYF. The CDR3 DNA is TGTGCCAGCAGCTCTTCGTACCGCGCAGATACGCAGTATTTT.

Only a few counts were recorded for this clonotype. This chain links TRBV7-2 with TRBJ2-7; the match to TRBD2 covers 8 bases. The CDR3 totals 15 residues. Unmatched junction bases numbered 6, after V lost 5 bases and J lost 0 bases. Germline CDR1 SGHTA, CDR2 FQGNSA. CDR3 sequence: CASSISGVSSYEQYF. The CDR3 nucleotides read TGTGCCAGCAGCATTAGCGGGGTTAGCTCCTACGAGCAGTACTTC.

The CDR3 DNA reads TGTGCCAGCATGCGGGCCCTGACTGAAGCTTTCTTT. Amino acid sequence: CASMRALTEAFF. The gene calls are TRBV6-1 and TRBJ1-1; D uncertain. V shed 7 bases and J shed 5 bases, with 11 bases lying between them. The CDR3 is made up of 12 amino acids. Germline CDR1 is MNHNS and CDR2 is SASEGT.